This T cell receptor beta chain was recorded in a study of CD8 T cells in ankylosing spondylitis. Trimming cost V 2 bases and J 3 bases, with 11 bases left between them. CDR3 length equals 14 residues. CDR1 and CDR2 from the germline V gene are MNHEY and SMNVEV (reference sequence). 5'-RACE, quantitative and with molecular barcodes, yielded the TCR beta libraries. TCRdb reprocessed the 5' RACE reads with MiXCR, giving one entry per CDR3 protein. The sample shows approximately 210,000 distinct CDR3 sequences, 9.5% to 15% of them seen only once. Points from the study as a whole: According to the report, clones linked to the disease were significantly enriched in matched synovial fluid samples taken from ankylosing spondylitis patients. Among TCR beta sequences, a motif of fewer than 10 highly homologous variants appeared characteristic of ankylosing spondylitis blood. Earlier studies detected some motif variants in reactive arthritis synovial fluid and blood.

Of note for this clonotype: The antigen is not known.

This chain joins TRBV27 and TRBJ2-7; D remains unclear. The sample was blood, either unsorted or a sorted T cell fraction (not recorded which). The TCR was taken from a male donor with ankylosing spondylitis or in good health (not recorded which). CDR3 nucleotides: TGTGCCAGCAGTTTAGGGCAGACTTACTACGAGCAGTACTTC. Protein: CASSLGQTYYEQYF.